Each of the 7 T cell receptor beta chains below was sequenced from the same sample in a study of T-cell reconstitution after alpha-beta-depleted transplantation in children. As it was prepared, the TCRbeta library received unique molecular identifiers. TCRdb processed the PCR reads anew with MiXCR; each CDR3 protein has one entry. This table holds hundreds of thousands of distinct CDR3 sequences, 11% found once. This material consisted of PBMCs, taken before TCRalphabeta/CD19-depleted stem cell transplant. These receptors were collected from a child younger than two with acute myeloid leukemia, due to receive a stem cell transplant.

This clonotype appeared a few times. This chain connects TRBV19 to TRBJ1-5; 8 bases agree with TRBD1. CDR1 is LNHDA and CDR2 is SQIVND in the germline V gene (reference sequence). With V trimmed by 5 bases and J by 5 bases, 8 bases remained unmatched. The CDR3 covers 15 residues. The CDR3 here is CASSAEGTGDQPQHF. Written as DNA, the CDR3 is TGTGCCAGTAGTGCGGAGGGGACAGGCGATCAGCCCCAGCATTTT.

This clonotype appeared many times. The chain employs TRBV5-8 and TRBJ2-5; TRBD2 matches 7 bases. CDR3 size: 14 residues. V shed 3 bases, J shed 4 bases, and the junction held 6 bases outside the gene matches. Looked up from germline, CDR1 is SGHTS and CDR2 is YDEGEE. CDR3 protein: CASSWGGAGETQYF. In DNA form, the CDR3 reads TGTGCCAGCAGCTGGGGAGGGGCAGGAGAGACCCAGTACTTC. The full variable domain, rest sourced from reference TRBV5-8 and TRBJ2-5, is EAGVTQSPTHLIKTRGQQATLRCSPISGHTSVYWYQQALGLGLQFLLWYDEGEERNRGNFPPRFSGRQFPNYSSELNVNALELEDSALYLCASSWGGAGETQYFGPGTRLLVL.

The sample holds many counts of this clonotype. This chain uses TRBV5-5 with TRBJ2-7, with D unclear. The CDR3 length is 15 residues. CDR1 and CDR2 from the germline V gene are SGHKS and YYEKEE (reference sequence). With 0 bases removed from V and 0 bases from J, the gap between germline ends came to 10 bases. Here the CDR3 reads CASSLGLASSYEQYF. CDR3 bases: TGTGCCAGCAGCTTGGGCTTGGCCAGCTCCTACGAGCAGTACTTC. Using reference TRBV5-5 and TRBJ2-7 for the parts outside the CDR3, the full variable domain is DAGVTQSPTHLIKTRGQQVTLRCSPISGHKSVSWYQQVLGQGPQFIFQYYEKEERGRGNFPDRFSARQFPNYSSELNVNALLLGDSALYLCASSLGLASSYEQYFGPGTRLTVT.

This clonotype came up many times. The CDR3 protein is CASSLARSTRLFF. In DNA, the CDR3 is TGTGCCAGCAGCTTAGCGAGGTCCACTCGGCTGTTTTTT. This chain connects TRBV7-2 to TRBJ2-2; no clear D gene. Germline V gene data show CDR1 as SGHTA and CDR2 as FQGNSA. The V end was cut by 0 bases, the J end by 13 bases, with 12 bases between. The CDR3 has 13 amino acids.

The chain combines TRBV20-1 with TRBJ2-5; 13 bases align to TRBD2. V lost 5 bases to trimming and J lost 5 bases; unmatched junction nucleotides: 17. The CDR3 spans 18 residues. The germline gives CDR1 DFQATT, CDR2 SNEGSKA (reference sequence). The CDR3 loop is CSAGGLAGVYGLLETQYF. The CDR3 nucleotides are TGCAGTGCTGGAGGACTAGCGGGAGTCTACGGGCTCTTGGAGACCCAGTACTTC.

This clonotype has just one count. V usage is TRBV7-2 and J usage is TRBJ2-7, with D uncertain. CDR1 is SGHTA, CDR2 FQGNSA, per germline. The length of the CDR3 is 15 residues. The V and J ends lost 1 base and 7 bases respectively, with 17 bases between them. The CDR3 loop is CASSLEKGGLREQYF. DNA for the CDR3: TGTGCCAGCAGCTTAGAAAAGGGCGGTTTGAGGGAGCAGTACTTC.

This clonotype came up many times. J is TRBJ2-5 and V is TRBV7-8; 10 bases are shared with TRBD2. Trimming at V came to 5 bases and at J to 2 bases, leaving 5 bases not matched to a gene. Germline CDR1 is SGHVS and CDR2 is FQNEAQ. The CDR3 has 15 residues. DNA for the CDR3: TGTGCCAGCAGCGTCTGGACTAGCGGACAAGAGACCCAGTACTTC. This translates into CASSVWTSGQETQYF.